The T cell receptor (beta chain) under discussion was sequenced for a study of blood T cell repertoires in COVID-19. This CDR3 comprises 13 residues. In germline, CDR1 is SQVTM, CDR2 ANQGSEA. Losses at the gene ends were 6 bases for V and 4 bases for J; bases not matched to a gene: 5. Study processing details: Reference gene primer amplification yielded estimated nucleated cell counts. Produced via immunoSEQ multiplex PCR; TCRdb's table is partial and in-frame only. V and J calls plus clone size are reproduced from that table; the DNA served to infer D and trimming. The repertoire holds about 370,000 clones, with approximately 87% as singletons.

V and J are TRBV29-1 and TRBJ2-3; 9 bases are a match to TRBD1. The clonotype comes from a woman under 40 with COVID-19, enrolled during active disease. The sample consisted of peripheral blood. CDR3 sequence (DNA): TGCAGCGTCCCGGGACAGGGAGCAGATACGCAGTATTTT. It codes for CSVPGQGADTQYF.